A single sample is the source of the 25 T cell receptor beta chains below, sequenced in a study of cytomegalovirus exposure and HLA in healthy donors. Amplification used 60 Vbeta primers and 13 Jbeta primers. Profiling relied on immunoSEQ multiplex PCR, and the TCRdb table lists in-frame clones only, not all of them. This sample carries 150,000 to 250,000 clones, roughly four fifths of them seen once, and the ten largest clones take 1.5% to 2%. Sequences were obtained from PBMCs. The source of these receptors is a man between 25 and 39 years old in good health and CMV-seronegative.

The V gene is TRBV30, the J gene TRBJ1-6, with D tentatively TRBD1 (5 bases). Trimming shortened V by 0 bases and J by 6 bases, and 15 bases separated the two germline ends. Germline V gene sequence: CDR1 GTSNPN, CDR2 SVGIG (reference sequence). CDR3 length equals 16 residues. The CDR3 DNA sequence: TGTGCCTGGAGTGTTAGGGCAGGGCGGAGTAATTCACCCCTCCACTTT. Its translation: CAWSVRAGRSNSPLHF.

V and J are TRBV28 and TRBJ1-5; 9 bases match TRBD1. The CDR3 has 16 residues. V lost 6 bases, J lost 2 bases, and 8 bases stayed unmatched. Germline assignment: CDR1 MDHEN and CDR2 SYDVKM. The CDR3 DNA reads as TGTGCCAGCAGCTACAGGGGGCGGGGTGGCAATCAGCCCCAGCATTTT. Protein: CASSYRGRGGNQPQHF.

The chain couples TRBV7-7 to TRBJ2-1, with 7 bases identical to TRBD2. In germline, CDR1 is SSHAT, CDR2 FNYEAQ (reference sequence). The V segment lost 6 bases and the J segment 5 bases; nucleotides outside the gene matches: 16. This CDR3 comprises 17 residues. The DNA for the CDR3 is TGTGCCAGCAGTCTCATGAACACGACTAGCCGAAACAATGAGCAGTTCTTC. Residues: CASSLMNTTSRNNEQFF.

A few counts support this clone. The chain is built from TRBV10-1 and TRBJ1-4; the D is unclear. Germline CDR1 WNHNN, CDR2 SYGVQD (reference sequence). V lost 4 bases to trimming and J lost 7 bases, with 10 bases between them. The CDR3 runs 13 residues. Here the CDR3 DNA reads TGCGCCAGCAGTGTCAGAACGGGTGAAAAACTGTTTTTT. Protein: CASSVRTGEKLFF.

The rearrangement joins TRBV30 to TRBJ1-2; TRBD1 matches 7 bases. The V and J ends lost 3 bases and 5 bases, in that order; junction bases with no gene match: 9. The CDR3 is made up of 14 amino acids. The germline CDR1 and CDR2 sequences are GTSNPN and SVGIG (reference sequence). The CDR3 protein is CAWRDPGGPYGYTF. The CDR3 DNA reads as TGTGCCTGGAGAGACCCAGGGGGACCTTATGGCTACACCTTC.

The J gene is TRBJ2-5, the V gene TRBV9, with TRBD2 matching over 12 bases. The V segment lost 4 bases and the J segment 2 bases; nucleotides outside the gene matches: 6. Germline V lookup: CDR1 SGDLS, CDR2 YYNGEE. The CDR3 extends over 16 amino acids. In nucleotides, the CDR3 is TGTGCCAGCAGCACCCGACTAGCGGGAGCGCAAGAGACCCAGTACTTC. This translates into CASSTRLAGAQETQYF.

The rearrangement uses TRBV6-5 and TRBJ2-2; D possibly corresponds to TRBD2 (5 bases). The V end was cut by 0 bases, the J end by 1 base, with 6 bases between. This CDR3 region has 15 residues. Germline lookup yields CDR1 MNHEY and CDR2 SVGAGI. The CDR3 protein is CASSYSDLNTGELFF. In nucleotides, the CDR3 is TGTGCCAGCAGTTACTCGGACTTGAACACCGGGGAGCTGTTTTTT.

This clone has a single count. This rearrangement joins TRBV6-4 to TRBJ2-2, with no clear D. The CDR3 spans 14 residues. Germline loops: CDR1 MRHNA, CDR2 SNTAGT. Between the trimmed V and J ends, which lost 4 bases and 2 bases, there was a span of 8 bases. The DNA of the CDR3 is TGTGCCAGCAGTGTTGCTAGAAACACCGGGGAGCTGTTTTTT. This gives the protein CASSVARNTGELFF.

The genes are TRBV27 and TRBJ1-5; possibly TRBD1 for D (5 bases). The germline V gene encodes CDR1 MNHEY and CDR2 SMNVEV (reference sequence). This CDR3 region has 15 residues. V was pared by 2 bases and J by 7 bases, with 15 bases between. The CDR3 sequence is CASSLQSGFGQPQHF. CDR3 DNA sequence: TGTGCCAGCAGTTTACAATCAGGGTTCGGGCAGCCCCAGCATTTT.

Points on this clone: An end of the junction differs from the germline gene, which may be a read error. This chain links TRBV7-7 with TRBJ1-2; D remains ambiguous. The CDR3 totals 18 residues. The germline V gene has CDR1 SSHAT and CDR2 FNYEAQ (reference sequence). The CDR3 is CASSPFPRGPTFNYGYTF. CDR3 nucleotide sequence: TGTGCTAGCAGCCCCTTCCCACGGGGTCCGACATTTAACTATGGCTACACCTTC.

This chain links TRBV7-9 with TRBJ2-3, with D perhaps matching TRBD2 (6 bases). CDR1 and CDR2 (germline): SEHNR, FQNEAQ (reference sequence). The CDR3 spans 16 residues. Here the CDR3 reads CAPAASVGGGTDTQYF. The DNA of the CDR3 is TGTGCGCCAGCAGCCTCGGTGGGAGGAGGCACAGATACGCAGTATTTT.

The chain carries TRBV9 and TRBJ2-3; TRBD1 matches 12 bases. This CDR3 is 19 amino acids long. Germline lookup yields CDR1 SGDLS and CDR2 YYNGEE. The junction had 13 bases not matched to a gene; V was cut back by 3 bases and J by 2 bases. The CDR3 DNA is TGTGCCAGCAGCGCCGGGACAGGGGGCGCCAACTTAGACACAGATACGCAGTATTTT. Translating gives CASSAGTGGANLDTDTQYF. Full variable domain (rest looked up from reference TRBV9 and TRBJ2-3): DSGVTQTPKHLITATGQRVTLRCSPRSGDLSVYWYQQSLDQGLQFLIQYYNGEERAKGNILERFSAQQFPDLHSELNLSSLELGDSALYFCASSAGTGGANLDTDTQYFGPGTRLTVL.

This chain joins TRBV5-4 and TRBJ1-4; 9 bases agree with TRBD1. The length of the CDR3 is 15 residues. Trimming cost V 4 bases and J 6 bases; bases outside gene matches: 7. Germline V gives CDR1 SGHNT, CDR2 YYREEE (reference sequence). CDR3 coding DNA: TGTGCCAGCAGCCTACAGGGGGCTCTGGATGAAAAACTGTTTTTT. Amino acid sequence: CASSLQGALDEKLFF. The entire variable domain, with the rest obtained from reference TRBV5-4 and TRBJ1-4, is as follows: ETGVTQSPTHLIKTRGQQVTLRCSSQSGHNTVSWYQQALGQGPQFIFQYYREEENGRGNFPPRFSGLQFPNYSSELNVNALELDDSALYLCASSLQGALDEKLFFGSGTQLSVL.

This chain connects TRBV5-1 to TRBJ1-1, with TRBD1 matching 10 bases. The V gene's germline CDR1 is SGHRS and CDR2 YFSETQ. The CDR3 runs 16 residues. The V segment lost 0 bases and the J segment 5 bases; nucleotides outside the gene matches: 7. CDR3 sequence: CASSLVPGTGDTEAFF. The CDR3 DNA is TGCGCCAGCAGCTTGGTTCCCGGGACAGGGGATACTGAAGCTTTCTTT. Full variable domain (rest looked up from reference TRBV5-1 and TRBJ1-1): KAGVTQTPRYLIKTRGQQVTLSCSPISGHRSVSWYQQTPGQGLQFLFEYFSETQRNKGNFPGRFSGRQFSNSRSEMNVSTLELGDSALYLCASSLVPGTGDTEAFFGQGTRLTVV.

V gene TRBV13 combines with J gene TRBJ2-1; D possibly corresponds to TRBD1 (6 bases). Trimming cost V 4 bases and J 10 bases, with 17 bases left between them. CDR1 is PRHDT, CDR2 FYEKMQ, per germline (reference sequence). This CDR3 region has 14 residues. DNA for the CDR3: TGTGCCAGCAGCTCCCCGCAGGGGAATTGGGAGCAGTTCTTC. Its translation: CASSSPQGNWEQFF.

The chain employs TRBV14 and TRBJ1-4; D might be TRBD1 (6 bases). Looked up from germline, CDR1 is SGHDN and CDR2 is FVKESK. The V and J ends lost 4 bases and 6 bases respectively, with 15 bases between them. There are 15 residues in the CDR3. The CDR3 DNA follows: TGTGCCAGCAGCCCCTCGGGGGGGGGCTATGAAAAACTGTTTTTT. It encodes CASSPSGGGYEKLFF.

This clone was detected only a few times. The rearrangement joins TRBV28 to TRBJ1-2, with TRBD1 matching 11 bases. Unmatched junction bases numbered 8, after V lost 6 bases and J lost 2 bases. The CDR3 loop spans 16 amino acids. The germline CDR1 and CDR2 sequences are MDHEN and SYDVKM. The CDR3 nucleotides read TGTGCCAGCAGCCCCCCGGACAGGGGGCGCAACTATGGCTACACCTTC. Translated: CASSPPDRGRNYGYTF.

This clone has only a few counts. This chain links TRBV19 with TRBJ1-1; a weak D match, TRBD1 (6 bases). CDR3 length: 14 amino acids. V lost 1 base and J 4 bases, leaving 10 bases between the germline ends. Germline CDR1 is LNHDA and CDR2 is SQIVND (reference sequence). The CDR3 region has the DNA TGTGCCAGTAGTATAGGGCGGGGGCGCACTGAAGCTTTCTTT. Its translation: CASSIGRGRTEAFF.

The chain is built from TRBV18 and TRBJ2-7, with a weak D call TRBD2 (6 bases). This CDR3 has 13 amino acids. In germline, CDR1 is KGHSH, CDR2 LQKENI. Deletions cut 7 bases from V and 3 bases from J, with 13 bases between. DNA for the CDR3: TGTGCCAGCTGCGGGGAAAACGGCTACGAGCAGTACTTC. Protein sequence: CASCGENGYEQYF.

The chain links TRBV11-2 to TRBJ2-1; 9 positions agree with TRBD2. Losses at the gene ends were 4 bases for V and 1 base for J; bases not matched to a gene: 8. The CDR3 is 17 amino acids. Germline loops: CDR1 SGHAT, CDR2 FQNNGV. CDR3 nucleotides: TGTGCCAGCAGCTACGGTAGCGGGAGAAATTCCTACAATGAGCAGTTCTTC. Protein product: CASSYGSGRNSYNEQFF.

CDR3 in DNA: TGCAGCGTTAGGAGCTCCTACGAGCAGTACTTC. Its protein product is CSVRSSYEQYF. This sequence joins TRBV29-1 and TRBJ2-7; D is uncertain. CDR1 is SQVTM, CDR2 ANQGSEA, per germline. The CDR3 is made up of 11 amino acids. The germline V and J ends were trimmed by 5 bases and 0 bases, with 5 bases remaining between them.

The chain joins TRBV2 to TRBJ2-7; maybe TRBD1 (6 bases). The CDR3 contains 15 residues. Germline V gene data show CDR1 as SNHLY and CDR2 as FYNNEI. The germline V and J ends were trimmed by 7 bases and 2 bases, with 18 bases remaining between them. DNA of the CDR3: TGTGCCAGCACCAAGGACAGAGGTGGCACCTACGAGCAGTACTTC. Protein: CASTKDRGGTYEQYF.

This clone was picked up a small number of times. An end of the junction does not agree with germline; a read error may underlie this. The V and J genes are TRBV7-9 and TRBJ2-3; no definite D call. The germline CDR1 and CDR2 sequences are SEHNR and FQNEAQ (reference sequence). The CDR3 sequence is 12 residues long. As DNA, the CDR3 is TGTTCCAGCAGCCCTAGCACAGATACGCAGTATTTT. Protein sequence: CSSSPSTDTQYF.

This clone was detected only a few times. The chain links TRBV13 to TRBJ2-7, with D perhaps matching TRBD2 (6 bases). The CDR3 extends over 14 amino acids. The V end lost 7 bases, the J end lost 5 bases, and 18 bases lay between the germline ends. Germline lookup yields CDR1 PRHDT and CDR2 FYEKMQ (reference sequence). The CDR3 DNA follows: TGTGCCAGCACGGTCACGGGGGAGGCCAACGAGCAGTACTTC. It translates to CASTVTGEANEQYF.

This sequence joins TRBV29-1 and TRBJ2-7; possible D gene TRBD2, 6 bases. V lost 1 base and J 6 bases, leaving 7 bases between the germline ends. The CDR3 is made up of 11 amino acids. CDR1 and CDR2 (germline): SQVTM, ANQGSEA. Here the CDR3 DNA reads TGCAGCGTTGAAGGGGGAGGCGAGCAGTACTTC. It encodes CSVEGGGEQYF.